This T cell receptor (beta chain) appears in the sequencing data of a study of glioma-infiltrating T cells after dendritic cell vaccination. Background on the study: Patients had newly diagnosed or recurrent glioblastoma and received dendritic cell vaccines.

The table came from immunoSEQ multiplex PCR; TCRdb's copy has only in-frame clones and leaves some out. In the table there are under 70,000 clones, 82% of which are singletons. Sequences were derived from blood, sampled before dendritic cell vaccination. This sequence was found in a human donor with glioblastoma.

In DNA, the CDR3 is TGTGCCAGCAGTGACCCGATGGTACTAGCAGGGACCCGGGAGCAGTACTTC. Amino acid sequence: CASSDPMVLAGTREQYF. V and J are TRBV6-1 and TRBJ2-7; D perhaps matches TRBD2 (6 bases). The ends were cut back, 3 bases at V and 7 bases at J, with 25 bases in the middle. Germline assignment: CDR1 MNHNS and CDR2 SASEGT. This CDR3 contains 17 residues.